A selection of T cell receptor beta chains follows, all from one sample in a study of cytomegalovirus exposure and HLA in healthy donors. Profiling relied on immunoSEQ multiplex PCR, and the TCRdb table lists in-frame clones only, not all of them. Counted here are some 180,000 clones, 65% to 85% occurring once; the ten biggest clones make up over 1.5%. The material sequenced was PBMCs. The origin of the receptors is a middle-aged man in good health and CMV-seropositive. Each CDR3 is given with its conserved first and last residue. The D gene is left open where the match is weak. Not every row has a clone size; where given, it reads once, few, many or a size class.

abundance,v_gene,d_gene,j_gene,CDR3aa,CDR3nt
.,TRBV5-1,TRBD2,TRBJ2-1,CASSPGLAGEYYNEQFF,TGCGCCAGCAGCCCGGGACTAGCGGGAGAGTATTACAATGAGCAGTTCTTC
.,TRBV7-6,TRBD2,TRBJ2-5,CASSTLTSGRARETQYF,TGTGCCAGCAGCACCCTAACTAGCGGGAGGGCCCGGGAGACCCAGTACTTC
.,TRBV4-1,TRBD2,TRBJ2-7,CASSHPASGTYEQYF,TGCGCCAGCAGCCACCCGGCTAGCGGTACCTACGAGCAGTACTTC
.,TRBV29-1,.,TRBJ2-5,CSVEKGYETQYF,TGCAGCGTTGAGAAGGGGTATGAGACCCAGTACTTC
.,TRBV7-3,.,TRBJ2-1,CASSLTGQVRGNEQFF,TGTGCCAGCAGCTTAACGGGGCAGGTCAGGGGCAATGAGCAGTTCTTC
once,TRBV7-9,TRBD2,TRBJ2-7,CASSEGLAYEQYF,TGTGCCAGCAGCGAAGGACTAGCCTACGAGCAGTACTTC
.,TRBV29-1,.,TRBJ1-5,CSVGKGNQPQHF,TGCAGCGTTGGGAAGGGGAATCAGCCCCAGCATTTT
.,TRBV28,TRBD1,TRBJ2-5,CASSPGQGVAETQYF,TGTGCCAGCAGTCCGGGACAGGGGGTCGCAGAGACCCAGTACTTC
once,TRBV5-1,TRBD1,TRBJ1-4,CASSLGQGSEKLFF,TGCGCCAGCAGCTTGGGACAGGGGAGCGAAAAACTGTTTTTT
.,TRBV10-3,.,TRBJ1-4,CAISESGALANEKLFF,TGTGCCATCAGTGAGTCAGGGGCGCTGGCTAATGAAAAACTGTTTTTT
few,TRBV19,TRBD1,TRBJ1-3,CASRLDRSSSGNTIYF,TGTGCCAGTAGATTGGACAGGTCGAGCTCTGGAAACACCATATATTTT
.,TRBV18,TRBD2,TRBJ2-3,CASSPTSGTSGMGTDTQYF,TGTGCCAGCTCACCGACTTCCGGGACTAGCGGGATGGGCACAGATACGCAGTATTTT
once,TRBV9,TRBD1,TRBJ2-6,CASSPWDSRSGANVLTF,TGTGCCAGCAGCCCCTGGGACAGCCGCTCTGGGGCCAACGTCCTGACTTTC
.,TRBV5-4,.,TRBJ2-1,CASSQATEQFF,TGTGCCAGCAGCCAGGCGACGGAGCAGTTCTTC
.,TRBV15,TRBD1,TRBJ2-7,CATSLIPGQGANEQYF,TGTGCCACCAGCCTTATTCCGGGACAGGGGGCGAACGAGCAGTACTTC
.,TRBV7-2,TRBD1,TRBJ1-2,CASSLVQGRGSYGYTF,TGTGCCAGCAGCTTAGTGCAGGGCAGGGGGTCCTATGGCTACACCTTC
once,TRBV6-6,TRBD2,TRBJ2-3,CATLAGITDTQYF,TGTGCCACTCTAGCGGGTATCACAGATACGCAGTATTTT
.,TRBV5-1,.,TRBJ2-7,CASSLVQNYEQYF,TGCGCCAGCAGCTTGGTCCAGAACTACGAGCAGTACTTC
.,TRBV5-1,TRBD1,TRBJ1-1,CASSFRTGAETEAFF,TGCGCCAGCAGCTTTAGGACAGGGGCGGAAACTGAAGCTTTCTTT
.,TRBV5-4,TRBD2,TRBJ2-5,CASSSGLAGEETQYF,TGTGCCAGCAGCTCAGGACTAGCGGGAGAAGAGACCCAGTACTTC
.,TRBV28,.,TRBJ2-1,CASSPPHLGEQFF,TGTGCCAGCAGCCCACCCCACCTCGGTGAGCAGTTCTTC
.,TRBV18,.,TRBJ1-1,CASSPPSSTGGEAFF,TGTGCCAGCTCACCACCGAGCTCCACCGGAGGGGAAGCTTTCTTT
.,TRBV9,.,TRBJ2-2,CASTTRGFGTGELFF,TGTGCCAGCACAACGAGGGGGTTTGGGACCGGGGAGCTGTTTTTT
once,TRBV7-9,TRBD1,TRBJ1-5,CASSPSTGAGNQPQHF,TGTGCCAGCAGCCCCTCAACAGGGGCGGGCAATCAGCCCCAGCATTTT
few,TRBV5-1,.,TRBJ1-1,CASSLTDRVDTEAFF,TGCGCCAGCAGCTTAACGGACAGAGTCGACACTGAAGCTTTCTTT
few,TRBV5-1,TRBD1,TRBJ1-2,CASSDGGTGGGYTF,TGCGCCAGCAGCGACGGGGGGACAGGGGGTGGCTACACCTTC
.,TRBV4-3,.,TRBJ1-4,CASSRGQQGREKLFF,TGCGCCAGCAGCCGAGGGCAACAAGGGCGGGAAAAACTGTTTTTT
.,TRBV19,.,TRBJ2-5,CASSVARGSQETQYF,TGTGCCAGTAGCGTCGCCCGGGGGAGTCAAGAGACCCAGTACTTC
.,TRBV27,.,TRBJ2-5,CASSSQGRAQETQYF,TGTGCCAGCAGTTCCCAGGGTCGGGCCCAAGAGACCCAGTACTTC
.,TRBV19,TRBD1,TRBJ1-1,CASSIFTGGNTEAFF,TGTGCCAGTAGTATCTTTACAGGGGGCAACACTGAAGCTTTCTTT
.,TRBV5-6,TRBD1,TRBJ1-5,CASSSRRDRGYKNQPQHF,TGTGCCAGCAGCTCACGCCGGGACAGGGGCTATAAGAATCAGCCCCAGCATTTT
.,TRBV6-5,TRBD2,TRBJ2-5,CASRTSGRAGEQYF,TGTGCCAGCAGGACTAGCGGGAGGGCTGGGGAGCAGTACTTC
few,TRBV7-3,.,TRBJ1-1,CASSAQGYAGTEAFF,TGTGCCAGCAGCGCACAGGGATACGCCGGGACTGAAGCTTTCTTT
.,TRBV6-1,.,TRBJ1-1,CASSEAWRMNTEAFF,TGTGCCAGCAGTGAAGCTTGGAGAATGAACACTGAAGCTTTCTTT
.,TRBV7-8,TRBD2,TRBJ2-4,CASSDSGSGKNSQYF,TGTGCCAGCAGCGATAGCGGGAGTGGAAAAAACAGTCAGTACTTC
few,TRBV5-5,TRBD1,TRBJ1-2,CASSLAQGAVYGYTF,TGTGCCAGCAGCTTGGCACAGGGGGCCGTCTATGGCTACACCTTC
.,TRBV15,TRBD1,TRBJ1-5,CATSREQGGHQPQHF,TGTGCCACCAGCAGGGAACAGGGGGGGCATCAGCCCCAGCATTTT
.,TRBV19,.,TRBJ2-5,CASSPVSQETQYF,TGTGCCAGTAGTCCAGTCTCCCAAGAGACCCAGTACTTC
.,TRBV6-1,TRBD1,TRBJ1-2,CASSEAGQGIYGYTF,TGTGCCAGCAGTGAAGCCGGACAGGGGATCTATGGCTACACCTTC
.,TRBV2,.,TRBJ2-2,CASSFVSPSEGGELFF,TGTGCCAGCAGTTTCGTATCCCCCTCGGAGGGTGGGGAGCTGTTTTTT
.,TRBV5-5,.,TRBJ2-7,CASSLATGEQYF,TGTGCCAGCAGCTTGGCGACTGGGGAGCAGTACTTC
.,TRBV7-9,.,TRBJ2-7,CASSSDSFLHEQYF,TGTGCCAGCAGTTCTGACAGCTTTTTGCACGAGCAGTACTTC
.,TRBV7-2,TRBD2,TRBJ2-2,CASSLASGNTGELFF,TGTGCCAGCAGCTTGGCTAGCGGAAACACCGGGGAGCTGTTTTTT
.,TRBV7-9,.,TRBJ1-2,CASSRDVNQAGGYTF,TGTGCCAGCAGCAGAGACGTTAACCAGGCAGGGGGCTACACCTTC
.,TRBV5-1,TRBD2,TRBJ2-3,CATRLAGGPDTQYF,TGCGCCACCAGACTAGCGGGAGGGCCGGATACGCAGTATTTT
.,TRBV6-6,TRBD1,TRBJ1-2,CASSYSTGGDGYTF,TGTGCCAGCAGTTACTCGACAGGGGGTGATGGCTACACCTTC
.,TRBV7-9,.,TRBJ2-7,CASSRAGSNEQYF,TGTGCCAGCAGCCGGGCGGGGTCCAACGAGCAGTACTTC
.,TRBV5-6,TRBD2,TRBJ2-7,CASSLARLAGYEQYF,TGTGCCAGCAGCTTGGCCCGGCTAGCGGGCTACGAGCAGTACTTC
.,TRBV5-1,TRBD1,TRBJ2-2,CASSLDRDTGELFF,TGCGCCAGCAGCCTCGACAGGGATACCGGGGAGCTGTTTTTT
.,TRBV28,.,TRBJ2-1,CASSRLGGNWNEQFF,TGTGCCAGCAGTCGACTAGGCGGGAATTGGAATGAGCAGTTCTTC
.,TRBV14,.,TRBJ2-1,CASSQLAGARGGNEQFF,TGTGCCAGCAGCCAATTGGCGGGAGCCCGAGGGGGCAATGAGCAGTTCTTC
.,TRBV4-1,.,TRBJ1-5,CASSQEGGYSNQPQHF,TGCGCCAGCAGCCAAGAAGGGGGTTATAGCAATCAGCCCCAGCATTTT